This T cell receptor beta chain was observed in a study of tumor and adjacent non-tumor tissue in lung cancer. The wider study: On average, productive TCRbeta reads reached 4 million to 5 million per sample.

The CDR3 has 14 amino acids. Germline-derived CDR1 and CDR2 are DFQATT and SNEGSKA (reference sequence). The library came from three nested PCR rounds adapted from ARM-PCR protocols. TCRdb passed the multiplex PCR reads through MiXCR, listing each CDR3 protein once. The sample yields 80,000 to 130,000 distinct CDR3 sequences, about 60% seen once. For this clonotype: No antigen is known for it. A single base separates this from a much larger clone, so it may be a read error.

The study, taken as a whole, reports: Higher tumor TCR diversity was associated with shorter survival.

This sample's RNA came from whole unsorted tissue. This non-tumor lung sample came from over 3 cm beyond the tumor edge. The specimen sequenced was distant non-tumor lung tissue. The chain links TRBV20-1 to TRBJ1-1; 9 nucleotides match TRBD1. The receptor was derived from a man aged 30 to 39 with non-small cell lung cancer. The CDR3 coding sequence is TGCAGTGCTAGCTACGGGACAGGGAACACTGATGCTTTCTTT. Translation: CSASYGTGNTDAFF.